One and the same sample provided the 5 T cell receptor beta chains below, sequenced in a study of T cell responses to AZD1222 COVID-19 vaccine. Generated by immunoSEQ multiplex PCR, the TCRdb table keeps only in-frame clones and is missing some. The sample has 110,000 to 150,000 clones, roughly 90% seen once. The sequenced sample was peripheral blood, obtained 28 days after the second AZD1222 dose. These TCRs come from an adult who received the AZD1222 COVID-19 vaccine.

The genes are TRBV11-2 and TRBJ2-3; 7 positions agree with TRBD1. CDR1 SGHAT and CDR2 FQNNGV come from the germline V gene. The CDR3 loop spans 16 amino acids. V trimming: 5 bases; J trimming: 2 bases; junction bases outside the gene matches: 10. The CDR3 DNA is TGTGCCAGCAGCAACCGGGACGGGACAGCCACAGATACGCAGTATTTT. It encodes CASSNRDGTATDTQYF.

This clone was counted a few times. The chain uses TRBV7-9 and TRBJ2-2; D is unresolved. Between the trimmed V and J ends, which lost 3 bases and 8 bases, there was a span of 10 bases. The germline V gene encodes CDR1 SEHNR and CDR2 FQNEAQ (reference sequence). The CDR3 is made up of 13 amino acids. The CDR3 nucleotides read TGTGCCAGCAGCTTTTTGGCCGAAGGGGAGCTGTTTTTT. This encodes CASSFLAEGELFF.

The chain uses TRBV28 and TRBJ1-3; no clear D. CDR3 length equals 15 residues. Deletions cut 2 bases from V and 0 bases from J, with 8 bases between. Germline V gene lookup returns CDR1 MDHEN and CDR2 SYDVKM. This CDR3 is CASSLGGFSGNTIYF. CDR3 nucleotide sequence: TGTGCCAGCAGTTTAGGAGGTTTCTCTGGAAACACCATATATTTT.

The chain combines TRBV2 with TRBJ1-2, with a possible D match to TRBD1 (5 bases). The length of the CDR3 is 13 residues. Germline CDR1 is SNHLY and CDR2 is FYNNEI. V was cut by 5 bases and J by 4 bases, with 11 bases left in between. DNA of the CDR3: TGTGCCAGCAGTACTCAGGGTAGCTATGGCTACACCTTC. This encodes CASSTQGSYGYTF.

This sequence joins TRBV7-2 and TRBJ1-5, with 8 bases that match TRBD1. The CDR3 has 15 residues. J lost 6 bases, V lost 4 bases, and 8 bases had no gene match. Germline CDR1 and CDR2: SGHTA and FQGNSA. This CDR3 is CASSSQQGVSQPQHF. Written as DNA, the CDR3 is TGTGCCAGCAGCTCTCAACAGGGGGTGAGTCAGCCCCAGCATTTT.